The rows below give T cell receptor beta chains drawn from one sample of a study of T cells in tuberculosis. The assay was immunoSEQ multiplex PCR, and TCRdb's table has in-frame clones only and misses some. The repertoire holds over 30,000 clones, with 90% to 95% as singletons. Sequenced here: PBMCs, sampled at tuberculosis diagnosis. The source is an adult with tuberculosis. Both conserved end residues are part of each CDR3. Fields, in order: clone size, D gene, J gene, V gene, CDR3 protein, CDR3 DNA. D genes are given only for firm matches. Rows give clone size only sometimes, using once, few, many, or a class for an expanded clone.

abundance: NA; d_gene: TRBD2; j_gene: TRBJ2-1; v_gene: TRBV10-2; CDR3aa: CASSDTSGGAALHEQFF; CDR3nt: TGCGCCAGCAGTGATACTAGCGGGGGGGCTGCCCTCCATGAGCAGTTCTTC
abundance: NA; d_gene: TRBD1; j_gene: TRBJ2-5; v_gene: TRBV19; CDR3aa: CASSAGTGPGETQYF; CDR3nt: TGTGCCAGTAGCGCCGGGACAGGGCCGGGGGAGACCCAGTACTTC
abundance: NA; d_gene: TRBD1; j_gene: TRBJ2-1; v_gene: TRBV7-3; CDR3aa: CASSLRGQGTYNEQFF; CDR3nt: TGTGCCAGCAGCTTAAGGGGACAGGGAACCTACAATGAGCAGTTCTTC
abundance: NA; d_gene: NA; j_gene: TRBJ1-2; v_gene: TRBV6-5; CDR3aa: CASSSQGNYGYTF; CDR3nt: TGTGCCAGCAGTTCACAGGGAAACTATGGCTACACCTTC
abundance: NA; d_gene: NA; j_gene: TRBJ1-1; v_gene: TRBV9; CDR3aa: CASSADSGYAFF; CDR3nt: TGTGCCAGCAGCGCGGACAGCGGTTATGCTTTCTTT
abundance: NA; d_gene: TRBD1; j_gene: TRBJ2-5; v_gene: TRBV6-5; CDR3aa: CASSLEGQTETQYF; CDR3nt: TGTGCCAGCAGTCTCGAGGGACAGACAGAGACCCAGTACTTC
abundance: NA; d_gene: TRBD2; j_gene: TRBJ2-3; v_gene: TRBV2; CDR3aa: CASSAGSGRGTDTQYF; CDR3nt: TGTGCCAGCAGTGCGGGTAGCGGGAGGGGCACAGATACGCAGTATTTT
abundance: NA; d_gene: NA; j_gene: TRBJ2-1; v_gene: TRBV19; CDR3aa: CASSSGGLLRNEQFF; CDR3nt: TGTGCCAGTAGTAGTGGCGGACTCCTGAGGAATGAGCAGTTCTTC
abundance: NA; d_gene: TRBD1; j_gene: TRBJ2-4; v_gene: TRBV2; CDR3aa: CASSERTGGVKNIQYF; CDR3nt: TGTGCCAGCAGTGAACGGACAGGGGGAGTCAAAAACATTCAGTACTTC
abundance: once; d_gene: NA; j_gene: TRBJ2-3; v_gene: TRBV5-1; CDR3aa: CASSLEGSSSTDTQYF; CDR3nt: TGCGCCAGCAGCTTGGAGGGGTCTTCCAGCACAGATACGCAGTATTTT
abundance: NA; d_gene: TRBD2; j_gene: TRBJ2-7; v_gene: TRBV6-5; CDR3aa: CASSALAGGPAEQYF; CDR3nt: TGTGCCAGCAGCGCTCTAGCGGGAGGGCCGGCCGAGCAGTACTTC
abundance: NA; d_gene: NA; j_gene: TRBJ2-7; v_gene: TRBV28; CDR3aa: CASSFPQGGDHEQYF; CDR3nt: TGTGCCAGCAGTTTCCCGCAGGGCGGGGACCACGAGCAGTACTTC
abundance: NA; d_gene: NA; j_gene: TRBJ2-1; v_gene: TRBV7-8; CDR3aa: CASSLSPGDTYNEQFF; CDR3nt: TGTGCCAGCAGCTTATCACCAGGGGACACCTACAATGAGCAGTTCTTC
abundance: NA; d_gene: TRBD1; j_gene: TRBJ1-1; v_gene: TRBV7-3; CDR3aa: CASSLSGTGNTEAFF; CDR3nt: TGTGCCAGCAGCTTATCAGGGACAGGGAACACTGAAGCTTTCTTT
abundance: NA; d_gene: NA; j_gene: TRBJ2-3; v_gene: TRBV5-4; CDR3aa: CASSLVDRSTDTQYF; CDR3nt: TGTGCCAGCAGCTTGGTCGACAGATCCACAGATACGCAGTATTTT
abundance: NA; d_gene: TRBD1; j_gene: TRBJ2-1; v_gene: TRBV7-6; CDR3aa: CASSLERGDRGHNEQFF; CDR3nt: TGTGCCAGCAGCTTAGAGAGGGGAGACAGGGGGCACAATGAGCAGTTCTTC
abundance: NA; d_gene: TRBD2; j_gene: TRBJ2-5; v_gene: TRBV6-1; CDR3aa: CASSVTSGHQETQYF; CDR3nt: TGTGCCAGCAGTGTAACTAGCGGACATCAAGAGACCCAGTACTTC
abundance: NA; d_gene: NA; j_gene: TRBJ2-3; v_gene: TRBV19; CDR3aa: CASSGPEGGVRTDTQYF; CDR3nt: TGTGCCAGTAGTGGGCCGGAGGGCGGGGTCCGCACAGATACGCAGTATTTT
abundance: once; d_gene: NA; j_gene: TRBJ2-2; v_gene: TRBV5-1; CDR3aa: CASSSRTNTGELFF; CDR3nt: TGCGCCAGCAGCTCCCGGACTAACACCGGGGAGCTGTTTTTT
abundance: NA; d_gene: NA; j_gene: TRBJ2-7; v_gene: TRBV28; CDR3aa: CASSPDFYEQYF; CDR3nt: TGTGCCAGCAGTCCAGACTTCTACGAGCAGTACTTC
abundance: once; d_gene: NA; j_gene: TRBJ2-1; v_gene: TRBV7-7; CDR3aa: CASSLAVSEYNEQFF; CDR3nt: TGTGCTAGCAGCTTAGCGGTGAGCGAATACAATGAGCAGTTCTTC
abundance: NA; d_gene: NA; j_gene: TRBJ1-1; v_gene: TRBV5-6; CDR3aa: CASSLMTRVREAFF; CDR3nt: TGTGCCAGCAGCTTGATGACCAGGGTTCGGGAAGCTTTCTTT
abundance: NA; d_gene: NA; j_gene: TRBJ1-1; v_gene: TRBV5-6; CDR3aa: CASRTANTEAFF; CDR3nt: TGTGCCAGCAGGACAGCGAACACTGAAGCTTTCTTT
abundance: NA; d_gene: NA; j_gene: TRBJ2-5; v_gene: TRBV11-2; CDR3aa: CASRRGGGGFQETQYF; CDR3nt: TGTGCCAGCAGGCGAGGGGGCGGGGGGTTCCAAGAGACCCAGTACTTC
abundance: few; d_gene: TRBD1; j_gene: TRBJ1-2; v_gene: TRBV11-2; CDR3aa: CASSASPRGQGQWGYTF; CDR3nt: TGTGCCAGCAGCGCGTCACCCCGGGGACAGGGACAATGGGGCTACACCTTC
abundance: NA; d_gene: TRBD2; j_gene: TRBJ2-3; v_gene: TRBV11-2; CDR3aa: CASSPRLAGGQGDTQYF; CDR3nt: TGTGCCAGCAGCCCTCGACTAGCGGGGGGCCAGGGAGATACGCAGTATTTT
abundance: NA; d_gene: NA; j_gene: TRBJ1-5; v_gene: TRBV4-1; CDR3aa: CASGGGNQPQHF; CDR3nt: TGCGCCAGTGGGGGCGGCAATCAGCCCCAGCATTTT
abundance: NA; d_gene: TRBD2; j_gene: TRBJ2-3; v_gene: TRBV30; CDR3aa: CAWSGARGGGWIDTQYF; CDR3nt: TGTGCCTGGAGTGGAGCGCGGGGCGGGGGGTGGATAGATACGCAGTATTTT
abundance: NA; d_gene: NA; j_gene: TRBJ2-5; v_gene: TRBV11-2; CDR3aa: CASSRRQGGGETQYF; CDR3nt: TGTGCCAGCAGCCGCCGACAGGGAGGCGGAGAGACCCAGTACTTC
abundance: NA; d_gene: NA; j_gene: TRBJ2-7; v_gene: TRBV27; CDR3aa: CASGSQAGSEQYF; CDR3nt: TGTGCCAGCGGCTCGCAGGCTGGGTCCGAGCAGTACTTC
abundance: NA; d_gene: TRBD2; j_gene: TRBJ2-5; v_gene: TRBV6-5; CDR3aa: CATGATSGSWETQYF; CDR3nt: TGTGCCACCGGGGCGACTAGCGGGAGCTGGGAGACCCAGTACTTC
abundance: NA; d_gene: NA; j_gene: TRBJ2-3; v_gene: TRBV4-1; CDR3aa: CASSKGRGGSDTQYF; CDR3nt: TGCGCCAGCAGCAAGGGGAGGGGGGGGTCAGATACGCAGTATTTT
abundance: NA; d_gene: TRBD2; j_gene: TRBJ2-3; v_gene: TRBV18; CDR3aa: CASSPLEPGLAATDTQYF; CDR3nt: TGTGCCAGCTCACCACTCGAACCGGGACTAGCGGCCACAGATACGCAGTATTTT
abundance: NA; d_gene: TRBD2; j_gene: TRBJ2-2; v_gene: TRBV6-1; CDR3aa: CASSEGAGGVGGELFF; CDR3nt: TGTGCCAGCAGTGAAGGTGCGGGAGGGGTTGGCGGGGAGCTGTTTTTT
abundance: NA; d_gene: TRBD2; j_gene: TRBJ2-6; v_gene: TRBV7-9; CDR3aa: CASSLSGLAGDSGANVLTF; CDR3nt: TGTGCCAGCAGCTTATCTGGACTAGCGGGAGACTCTGGGGCCAACGTCCTGACTTTC
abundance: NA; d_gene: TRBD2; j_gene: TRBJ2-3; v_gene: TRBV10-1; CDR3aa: CASSEGAGGADTQYF; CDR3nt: TGCGCCAGCAGTGAGGGTGCGGGGGGGGCAGATACGCAGTATTTT
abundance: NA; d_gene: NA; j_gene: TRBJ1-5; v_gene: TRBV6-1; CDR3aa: CASSEGDGAGSQPQHF; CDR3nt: TGTGCCAGCAGTGAAGGTGACGGGGCGGGAAGTCAGCCCCAGCATTTT
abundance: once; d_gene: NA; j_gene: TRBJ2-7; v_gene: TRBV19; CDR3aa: CASSKDGSSYEQYF; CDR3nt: TGTGCCAGTAGTAAGGACGGGAGCTCCTACGAGCAGTACTTC
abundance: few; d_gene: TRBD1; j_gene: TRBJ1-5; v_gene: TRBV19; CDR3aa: CASSTGQGDQPQHF; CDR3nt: TGTGCCAGTAGTACCGGACAGGGAGATCAGCCCCAGCATTTT
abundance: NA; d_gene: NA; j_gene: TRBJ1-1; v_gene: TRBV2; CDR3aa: CASSPGAEAFF; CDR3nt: TGTGCCAGCAGTCCCGGGGCTGAAGCTTTCTTT